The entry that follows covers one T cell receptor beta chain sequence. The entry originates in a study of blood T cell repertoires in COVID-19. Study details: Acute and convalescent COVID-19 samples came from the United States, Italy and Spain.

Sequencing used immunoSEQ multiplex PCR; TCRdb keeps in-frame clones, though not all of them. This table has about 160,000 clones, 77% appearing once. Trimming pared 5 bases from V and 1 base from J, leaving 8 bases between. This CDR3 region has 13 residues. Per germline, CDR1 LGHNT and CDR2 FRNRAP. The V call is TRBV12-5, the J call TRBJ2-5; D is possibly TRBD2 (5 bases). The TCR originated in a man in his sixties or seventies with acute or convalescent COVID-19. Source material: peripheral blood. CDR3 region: CASGQRPQETQYF. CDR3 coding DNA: TGTGCTAGTGGTCAGCGGCCCCAAGAGACCCAGTACTTC.